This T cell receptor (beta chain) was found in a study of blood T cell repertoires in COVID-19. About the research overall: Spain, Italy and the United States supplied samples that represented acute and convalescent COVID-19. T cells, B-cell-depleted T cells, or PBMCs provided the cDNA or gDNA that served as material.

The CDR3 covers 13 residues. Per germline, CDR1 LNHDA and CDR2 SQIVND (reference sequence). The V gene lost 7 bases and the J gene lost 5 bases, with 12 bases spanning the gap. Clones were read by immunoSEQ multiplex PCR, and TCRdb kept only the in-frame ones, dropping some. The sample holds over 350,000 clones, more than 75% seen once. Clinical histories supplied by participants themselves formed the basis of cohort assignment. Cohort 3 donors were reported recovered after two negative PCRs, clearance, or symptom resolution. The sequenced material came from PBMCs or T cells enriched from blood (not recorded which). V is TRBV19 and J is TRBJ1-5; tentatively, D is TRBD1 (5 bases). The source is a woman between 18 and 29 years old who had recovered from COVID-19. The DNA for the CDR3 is TGTGCCAGTACCCGAGGCAGGGATCAGCCCCAGCATTTT. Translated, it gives CASTRGRDQPQHF.